A single sample is the source of the 6 T cell receptor beta chains below, sequenced in a study of cytomegalovirus exposure and HLA in healthy donors. In the PCR, 60 Vbeta and 13 Jbeta primers were used. Assay used: immunoSEQ multiplex PCR; TCRdb lists only in-frame clones, some missing. The sample carries about 120,000 clones, about 10% recorded once. The specimen was PBMCs. The receptors derive from a woman younger than 35 in good health and CMV-seropositive.

This clone was counted between two and nine times. This sequence joins TRBV29-1 and TRBJ2-5, with D maybe TRBD1 (6 bases). Germline CDR1 and CDR2: SQVTM and ANQGSEA. With 6 bases removed from V and 0 bases from J, the gap between germline ends came to 11 bases. The CDR3 has 13 amino acids. The CDR3, as DNA: TGCAGCGTCGATGGACAGTACCAAGAGACCCAGTACTTC. Its protein is CSVDGQYQETQYF.

The chain couples TRBV27 to TRBJ1-1; D perhaps matches TRBD1 (5 bases). This CDR3 comprises 14 residues. Germline V CDR1 and CDR2: MNHEY, SMNVEV (reference sequence). V was trimmed by 2 bases and J by 1 base, leaving 8 bases between them. CDR3 nucleotides: TGTGCCAGCAGTTTAATGGGGCAGAACACTGAAGCTTTCTTT. It encodes CASSLMGQNTEAFF.

This clone occurred a few times. This chain uses TRBV6-5 with TRBJ1-2; 9 bases fit TRBD1. The CDR3 has 15 amino acids. The V and J ends lost 0 bases and 7 bases, in that order; junction bases with no gene match: 6. Germline-derived CDR1 and CDR2 are MNHEY and SVGAGI. CDR3 loop: CASSYSIQGARGYTF. CDR3 DNA sequence: TGTGCCAGCAGTTACTCGATACAGGGGGCGCGTGGCTACACCTTC.

This clone was picked up a small number of times. The chain links TRBV28 to TRBJ2-7, with D perhaps matching TRBD2 (6 bases). Germline CDR1 and CDR2: MDHEN and SYDVKM. Trimming stripped 5 bases from V and 4 bases from J, with 18 bases between. The CDR3 sequence is 15 residues long. This chain's CDR3 is CASSISGKLQYEQYF. CDR3 DNA: TGTGCCAGCAGTATTAGCGGAAAACTCCAATACGAGCAGTACTTC.

This clone was seen a few times. V is TRBV2 and J is TRBJ1-1; 8 bases agree with TRBD1. The CDR3 totals 13 residues. Germline trimming cut 5 bases from V and 10 bases from J; bases unmatched to any gene: 9. Germline CDR1 SNHLY, CDR2 FYNNEI. CDR3 protein: CASSLTGVSGAFF. DNA of the CDR3: TGTGCCAGCAGTCTGACAGGGGTTTCTGGAGCTTTCTTT.

J is TRBJ1-1 and V is TRBV18, with D unclear. CDR1 and CDR2 from the germline V gene are KGHSH and LQKENI. CDR3 length equals 12 residues. The ends were cut back, 2 bases at V and 5 bases at J, with 6 bases in the middle. This CDR3 is CASSPTGTEAFF. The DNA of the CDR3 is TGTGCCAGCTCACCAACGGGGACTGAAGCTTTCTTT. The full variable domain, its missing parts supplied by reference TRBV18 and TRBJ1-1, is NAGVMQNPRHLVRRRGQEARLRCSPMKGHSHVYWYRQLPEEGLKFMVYLQKENIIDESGMPKERFSAEFPKEGPSILRIQQVVRGDSAAYFCASSPTGTEAFFGQGTRLTVV.